This paragraph reports one T cell receptor beta chain. The antigen is not known. TCRdb itself ran the 5' RACE reads through MiXCR, one entry per CDR3 protein. The table includes 350,000 to 500,000 distinct CDR3 sequences, 20% detected once. This sample was included in a study of T-cell memory formation after mild COVID-19. V lost 5 bases to trimming and J lost 5 bases; unmatched junction nucleotides: 15. The CDR3 consists of 17 residues. Germline loops: CDR1 SGHAT, CDR2 FQNNGV. Study observations and caveats: Second-wave clones with a day 37 peak had unconfirmed SARS-CoV-2 specificity.

The chain is built from TRBV11-2 and TRBJ2-3; 8 nucleotides align to TRBD2. Material: PBMCs or a T cell subset sorted from them (not recorded which). This clonotype was sampled from an adult woman who had mild COVID-19 (a few samples of this study predate the infection). Cell type and time point are not known. CDR3 protein: CASSLLKRELVGDTQYF. CDR3 bases: TGTGCCAGCAGCCTGTTGAAGCGGGAGTTAGTGGGAGATACGCAGTATTTT.